The next 15 T cell receptor beta chains were all read from a single sample in a study of blood T cell repertoires in COVID-19. Profiled with immunoSEQ multiplex PCR; TCRdb holds only in-frame clones, not every one. Of approximately 200,000 clones in the sample, 85% to 90% were seen once. Sequenced sample: peripheral blood. Source of these receptors: a young woman with active or convalescent COVID-19.

The chain recombines TRBV11-2 with TRBJ2-7; TRBD1 matches at 8 bases. Germline V CDR1 and CDR2: SGHAT, FQNNGV. This CDR3 is built from 14 residues. V lost 8 bases, J lost 3 bases, and 9 bases stayed unmatched. The CDR3 DNA reads as TGTGCCAGCGTCCGAGGACAGGGATTCTACGAGCAGTACTTC. Translated: CASVRGQGFYEQYF.

The chain uses TRBV19 and TRBJ1-5; D remains ambiguous. The V gene's germline CDR1 is LNHDA and CDR2 SQIVND (reference sequence). CDR3 length: 15 amino acids. V lost 1 base, J lost 5 bases, and 12 bases lay in between. Here the CDR3 DNA reads TGTGCCAGTAGTATAGGGGCTCCGGTTGATCAGCCCCAGCATTTT. Translating it yields CASSIGAPVDQPQHF.

The V gene is TRBV4-2, the J gene TRBJ1-2; 7 bases are shared with TRBD1. The CDR3 contains 20 residues. CDR1 is LGHNA, CDR2 YNFKEQ, per germline. V trimming: 3 bases; J trimming: 0 bases; junction bases outside the gene matches: 19. The CDR3 region is CASSHPNRRGQQTSNYGYTF. In DNA, the CDR3 is TGTGCCAGCAGCCACCCCAACCGTAGGGGACAGCAAACCTCTAACTATGGCTACACCTTC.

CDR3 coding DNA: TGTGCCAGCAGTGGACTAAGCTCCTACAATGAGCAGTTCTTC. Its protein is CASSGLSSYNEQFF. The gene calls are TRBV2 and TRBJ2-1; maybe TRBD2 (5 bases). Germline CDR1 is SNHLY and CDR2 is FYNNEI. CDR3 size: 14 residues. V was shortened by 4 bases and J by 0 bases, with 7 bases between the two germline ends.

The chain carries TRBV27 and TRBJ2-7, with 11 nucleotides matching TRBD1. With 6 bases clipped from V and 5 bases from J, the junction kept 12 bases outside the gene matches. Germline V gene data show CDR1 as MNHEY and CDR2 as SMNVEV (reference sequence). The CDR3 sequence is 16 residues long. CDR3 residues: CASRPIGTGGVHEQYF. In DNA, the CDR3 is TGTGCCAGCAGGCCTATAGGGACAGGGGGGGTCCACGAGCAGTACTTC.

J is TRBJ1-2 and V is TRBV5-4; 7 bases fit TRBD1. The V gene end was trimmed by 3 bases and the J gene end by 3 bases; junction bases not matched to a gene: 8. In germline, CDR1 is SGHNT, CDR2 YYREEE (reference sequence). This CDR3 has 15 residues. CDR3 nucleotide sequence: TGTGCCAGCAGCTCGATGCAGGGGGAAGACTATGGCTACACCTTC. This sequence encodes CASSSMQGEDYGYTF.

The chain uses TRBV28 and TRBJ1-1, with D possibly being TRBD1 (5 bases). The CDR3 runs 13 residues. V was pared by 6 bases and J by 1 base, with 9 bases between. In germline, CDR1 is MDHEN, CDR2 SYDVKM. The CDR3 protein is CASSSGQNTEAFF. The CDR3 DNA sequence: TGTGCCAGCAGCTCTGGACAGAACACTGAAGCTTTCTTT.

This clone was seen once. The chain has TRBV5-1 and TRBJ2-7, with 7 bases identical to TRBD1. Germline CDR1 SGHRS, CDR2 YFSETQ. This CDR3 comprises 13 residues. The ends lost 7 bases at V and 0 bases at J; junction bases unmatched: 4. The CDR3 DNA reads as TGCGCCAGCGGATGGGACAGCTCCTACGAGCAGTACTTC. It is translated as CASGWDSSYEQYF.

This chain links TRBV27 with TRBJ1-2, with D possibly matching TRBD1 (6 bases). This CDR3 region has 15 residues. Germline CDR1 reads MNHEY; CDR2 reads SMNVEV (reference sequence). The V end lost 5 bases, the J end lost 8 bases, and 21 bases lay between the germline ends. Here the CDR3 DNA reads TGTGCCAGCAGTACCTCCGGGACATTGGGTTACGGCTACACCTTC. Its translation: CASSTSGTLGYGYTF.

V usage is TRBV7-9 and J usage is TRBJ1-2; D may be TRBD1 (5 bases). V gave up 5 bases and J gave up 1 base, with 14 bases separating them. The germline V gene has CDR1 SEHNR and CDR2 FQNEAQ (reference sequence). This CDR3 region has 15 residues. CDR3: CASSPQFDSNYGYTF. CDR3 sequence (DNA): TGTGCCAGCAGCCCGCAATTCGACAGTAACTATGGCTACACCTTC.

The rearrangement links TRBV27 to TRBJ1-1; no clear D gene. This CDR3 has 13 amino acids. From germline, CDR1 is MNHEY and CDR2 SMNVEV (reference sequence). V was pared by 3 bases and J by 2 bases, with 7 bases between. The CDR3 DNA reads as TGTGCCAGCAGTTTTCAGGCCAACACTGAAGCTTTCTTT. It encodes CASSFQANTEAFF.

The chain links TRBV27 to TRBJ1-6; a possible D gene is TRBD1 (6 bases). The CDR3 consists of 18 residues. V was shortened by 6 bases and J by 7 bases, with 25 bases between the two germline ends. The germline V gene encodes CDR1 MNHEY and CDR2 SMNVEV (reference sequence). As DNA, the CDR3 is TGTGCCAGCAGCTTGGGGCCGAATAGGGGGAGTCCGAATTCACCCCTCCACTTT. The encoded protein is CASSLGPNRGSPNSPLHF.

The chain has TRBV18 and TRBJ2-5, with 7 bases aligning to TRBD2. This CDR3 spans 17 amino acids. The V and J ends lost 3 bases and 4 bases, in that order; junction bases with no gene match: 14. Per the germline V gene, CDR1 is KGHSH and CDR2 is LQKENI. This CDR3 is CASSPEYGGSPPETQYF. CDR3 in DNA: TGTGCCAGCTCACCCGAGTATGGCGGGAGCCCACCAGAGACCCAGTACTTC. Using reference TRBV18 and TRBJ2-5 for the parts outside the CDR3, the full variable domain is NAGVMQNPRHLVRRRGQEARLRCSPMKGHSHVYWYRQLPEEGLKFMVYLQKENIIDESGMPKERFSAEFPKEGPSILRIQQVVRGDSAAYFCASSPEYGGSPPETQYFGPGTRLLVL.

V gene TRBV29-1 combines with J gene TRBJ1-3; TRBD1 agrees at 7 bases. CDR3 size: 14 residues. Losses at the gene ends were 5 bases for V and 7 bases for J; bases not matched to a gene: 11. The germline V gene encodes CDR1 SQVTM and CDR2 ANQGSEA. The DNA of the CDR3 is TGCAGCGTTTCGGACAGGAGCCGGGGTAACACCATATATTTT. It codes for CSVSDRSRGNTIYF.

The V gene is TRBV28, the J gene TRBJ2-5, with D possibly being TRBD2 (6 bases). The CDR3 spans 16 residues. V was clipped by 2 bases and J by 3 bases, with 16 bases between them. The V gene's germline CDR1 is MDHEN and CDR2 SYDVKM. The DNA of the CDR3 is TGTGCCAGCAGTTTAGTCGGGAGTGCGGCTAAAGAGACCCAGTACTTC. Translation: CASSLVGSAAKETQYF. Combining the CDR3 with reference TRBV28 and TRBJ2-5 gives the whole variable domain DVKVTQSSRYLVKRTGEKVFLECVQDMDHENMFWYRQDPGLGLRLIYFSYDVKMKEKGDIPEGYSVSREKKERFSLILESASTNQTSMYLCASSLVGSAAKETQYFGPGTRLLVL.